This is a list of T cell receptor beta chains from one sample in a study of T cells in Graves' hyperthyroidism and ophthalmopathy. From the multiplex PCR reads, TCRdb called clonotypes with MiXCR, one entry per CDR3 protein. The sample holds under 650,000 distinct CDR3 sequences; 15% to 20% are singletons and the top ten take 3.8%. The material sequenced was blood. These receptors all come from a woman in her thirties with Graves' hyperthyroidism. Each CDR3 is given with its conserved first and last residue. D genes are given only for firm matches.

V: TRBV4-1
D: .
CDR3: CASSARDGTWQPQHF

V: TRBV6-6
D: .
CDR3: CASSYPRFGGEATDTQYF

V: TRBV29-1
D: .
CDR3: CSVGSGSLTDTQYF

V: TRBV12-3/TRBV12-4
D: .
CDR3: CASRQGGNHEQYF

V: TRBV4-2
D: .
CDR3: CASSQAATGLSGNTIYF

V: TRBV5-1
D: TRBD1
CDR3: CASSHGTGLYEQYF

V: TRBV12-3/TRBV12-4
D: TRBD2
CDR3: CASSPPLAGVRNEQFF

V: TRBV28
D: TRBD1
CDR3: CASSSQGAQDTGELFF

V: TRBV24-1
D: TRBD1
CDR3: CATSDPGQGEGGTQYF

V: TRBV7-2
D: TRBD2
CDR3: CASSSGGLARNTGELFF

V: TRBV3-1
D: TRBD1
CDR3: CASSDTGAANTDTQYF

V: TRBV28
D: .
CDR3: CASRAASGPIFEQYF

V: TRBV20-1
D: .
CDR3: CSATGRYNEQFF

V: TRBV4-3
D: TRBD2
CDR3: CASSQEYRSGSSYEQYF

V: TRBV4-1
D: .
CDR3: CASSQGVRGNQPQHF

V: TRBV5-1
D: .
CDR3: CASSLERTSNEKLFF

V: TRBV7-9
D: TRBD1
CDR3: CASSLANIQGSQFF

V: TRBV11-2
D: .
CDR3: CASSSTGRGNTIYF

V: TRBV5-1
D: TRBD1
CDR3: CASTHTGVNIETQYF

V: TRBV19
D: .
CDR3: CASLDSYTEAFF

V: TRBV6-2/TRBV6-3
D: TRBD2
CDR3: CASSSGLPPPGEQFF

V: TRBV27
D: .
CDR3: CASSSYRVVWNEQFF

V: TRBV20-1
D: TRBD2
CDR3: CSASWTSGRVQFF

V: TRBV20-1
D: .
CDR3: CSASKSGFPYEQYF

V: TRBV3-1
D: TRBD2
CDR3: CASSQELAANTGELFF

V: TRBV7-2
D: .
CDR3: CASSLYENTEAFF

V: TRBV5-5
D: .
CDR3: CASSLTGGELFF

V: TRBV28
D: TRBD2
CDR3: CASSETSGRGSETQYF

V: TRBV20-1
D: .
CDR3: CSARADRESSYNEQFF

V: TRBV19
D: TRBD1
CDR3: CASSTTGALSYEQYF

V: TRBV30
D: .
CDR3: CAWNGVGLNEKLFF

V: TRBV3-1
D: TRBD2
CDR3: CASSRTGLGNEQFF

V: TRBV20-1
D: .
CDR3: CSAMATNEKLFF

V: TRBV2
D: .
CDR3: CASNRYSNQPQHF

V: TRBV19
D: .
CDR3: CASSIAPGAEAFF

V: TRBV6-1
D: .
CDR3: CASRGTGFRQYF

V: TRBV18
D: .
CDR3: CASSPSDRMNTEAFF

V: TRBV30
D: .
CDR3: CAWSVRGVLDYGYTF

V: TRBV28
D: TRBD2
CDR3: CASSWGTSGANEQFF

V: TRBV6-1
D: TRBD2
CDR3: CAIPTRENSDTQYF

V: TRBV20-1
D: .
CDR3: CSARGEETQYF

V: TRBV6-2/TRBV6-3
D: .
CDR3: CASTTGMNTEAFF

V: TRBV7-9
D: TRBD1
CDR3: CASSPTGFGANVLTF

V: TRBV5-1
D: TRBD2
CDR3: CASSEPSGSHEQYF

V: TRBV11-2
D: .
CDR3: CASSSRRRWEQRSPLHF

V: TRBV11-2
D: TRBD1
CDR3: CASSPYPGTDLQETQYF

V: TRBV28
D: .
CDR3: CASWGKKAYEQYF

V: TRBV30
D: TRBD2
CDR3: CAWSITSGSYNEQFF

V: TRBV7-7
D: TRBD1
CDR3: CASSATGDTEAFF

V: TRBV6-1
D: .
CDR3: CASSPKRSGVYNEQFF

V: TRBV9
D: TRBD2
CDR3: CASSFGLAGIETQYF

V: TRBV2
D: .
CDR3: CASSPRSGRNSPLHF

V: TRBV7-6
D: .
CDR3: CASSSGGNIGGELFF

V: TRBV30
D: .
CDR3: CALEYAGPSTDTQYF